This T cell receptor (beta chain) was documented in a study of cytomegalovirus exposure and HLA in healthy donors (TCRdb year 2017). As for the study more broadly: An earlier analysis of 550 to 700 of the donors reported 250 to 350 Gb of sequence data and 100 million to 140 million unique TCR beta sequences from about 200 million T cells. In addition to the first cohort of around 670 subjects, a separate validation cohort of 120 different subjects was used. Roughly 5 DR-DQ haplotypes were handled as single units for association and clustering because linkage in the cohort was strong. To study patterns of TCR occurrence, a later analysis re-analyzed previously published TCR beta repertoires from around 670 donors and added high-resolution HLA genotyping. Typing coverage varied by locus: roughly 629-630 donors for A, B, C, DRB1 and DQB1; approximately 500 for DQA1; some 610 for DPA1; around 490 for DPB1. HLA typing covered class I and class II loci at four-digit resolution. Using immunosequencing, the study profiled T cell repertoires from 500 to 800 subjects and related those repertoires to cytomegalovirus serostatus. Genome-wide SNP genotypes for about 55% of the 666 donors were used in a later genetic analysis, which treated that subset as a discovery cohort. Rather than drawing on any new phenotypic data, the later analysis identified candidate immune exposures from TCR beta sequences and the way those sequences occurred across donors. An earlier analysis of fewer than 750 of the donors used high-throughput TCR beta sequencing to judge whether each TCR beta V gene segment behaved as functional or pseudogenic. All discovery cohort repertoires had been generated on a single sequencing platform. Across some 400 genotyped donors of the cohort, an average of approximately 240,000 unique TCR beta nucleotide sequences per donor were sequenced, and roughly 17% of those sequences were non-productive. The study was designed to test whether signatures of past pathogen exposure could be identified by cataloging public T cell receptors. Of the 398 genotyped donors, roughly 85% fell in the genetic ancestry cluster associated with self-reported Caucasian donors. Alongside the repertoire data, information on donor age, sex, ethnicity and CMV serostatus was compiled. The study combined high-throughput TCR immunosequencing, statistical association of individual TCRs with disease status, and machine learning to predict cytomegalovirus infection status. About 310 gigabases of sequencing data and approximately 85 million unique TCR sequences were included in an early release covering around 650 HLA-typed donors. General conclusions and limits of the study: A later analysis found that HLA-associated TCR beta chains were more clonally expanded and had lower generation probabilities than equally common non-associated chains. This cohort had only TCR beta chains sequenced, and the lack of alpha or paired-chain data limited which features could be detected. According to a later analysis, TCR association rates differed among HLA loci, with DRB1 alleles showing the most associated TCRs and HLA-C alleles showing the fewest. V-gene and J-gene trimming of TCR beta chains was associated with a missense DCLRE1C variant in a later genetic analysis, and the association was replicated in an independent cohort. A later analysis reported that several top co-occurrence clusters appeared linked to parvovirus B19, influenza, CMV and Epstein-Barr virus. In a later genetic analysis, fewer N-insertions in productive TCRs were reported among donors in an Asian-associated ancestry cluster than the approximately 670-donor mean. Because the 87-base-pair reads could not distinguish some IMGT-functional V segments, including TRBV6-2 and TRBV6-3, those segments were excluded. When HLA alleles, especially DR and DQ, strongly co-occurred, TCR associations were difficult to assign to individual alleles. CMV serostatus was the only immune exposure information available for the cohort. The classifier was reported to diagnose cytomegalovirus status with high specificity and sensitivity in both the original and validation cohorts. According to a later analysis, most CMV-associated TCR beta chains appeared to be HLA-restricted, and the HLA associations seemed to be driven largely by CMV exposure. The study gave a list of about 170 TCR beta chains associated with cytomegalovirus. In vitro tests confirmed that a few of the cytomegalovirus-associated TCR beta chains recognize cytomegalovirus antigens. A cluster of highly shared sequence variants was judged likely to represent a technical artifact of the sequencing pipeline. Correlated functional status among segregating V segments might be attributable to linkage disequilibrium, but an unknown experimental factor could not be ruled out. Most TCR sequences were seen in very few donors, while some public TCRs were found in many individuals. In an earlier analysis of fewer than 700 of the donors, most TCR beta V segments appeared in productive rearrangements about 90% or about 30% of the time, broadly matching IMGT annotations. Sequencing depth was assumed to be roughly uniform across donors in the presence/absence analyses, though that assumption may not hold. Over 15 rarely observed V segments, including chromosome 9 orphons, were excluded from the earlier analysis of several hundred of the donors because counts were too low. Because some donors lacked HLA typing at each locus, the association tests relied only on the typed subset. The authors suggested that the approach could potentially be generalized to other disease states and immunological phenotypes. Specific HLA alleles were associated with 16,951 TCR beta sequences at a false discovery rate of 0.05 in a later analysis. A further reported finding was that TCR beta sequences accurately predicted the HLA-A and HLA-B alleles for most subjects in the first cohort.

The library was prepared using the immunoSEQ multiplex PCR assay. A mixture of 60 forward primers for TCR Vbeta segments and 13 reverse primers for TCR Jbeta segments was used in the multiplex PCR. A multiplex PCR assay on genomic DNA amplified the CDR3 region of rearranged TCR beta genes. On the Illumina HiSeq System, the amplified TCR beta libraries were sequenced as 87-base-pair reads. Processing in the source paper ran as follows. Across the 640 or so repertoires, a later analysis counted around 80 million unique TCR beta chains, approximately 10 million of which were shared by at least two donors. Raw reads were error-corrected and collapsed into unique sequences with a nearest-neighbor algorithm that merged closely related sequences to remove PCR and sequencing errors. CDR3 sequences were aligned to IMGT reference sequences to assign V, D and J gene segments. Each retained sequence needed at least a six-nucleotide match to both a V gene segment and a J gene segment. A rearrangement counted as productive if the CDR3 had no stop codons and remained in frame with V and J, and every other rearrangement counted as non-productive. CDR3 was defined according to IMGT convention as the region running from the second conserved V-encoded cysteine to the conserved J-encoded phenylalanine. Sequences without an unambiguous match to a single V gene segment were excluded from the earlier analysis of approximately 560 of the donors. An earlier analysis of a few hundred of the donors called V segments functional above 56.7% productive rearrangements and segregating when the between-donor standard deviation exceeded 5%. A statistical classification framework was built to diagnose cytomegalovirus status from the catalog of TCR beta chain sequences. A later analysis assigned V and J genes by comparing TCR nucleotide sequences with IMGT/GENE-DB human TR gene sequences. Using the TCRdist pipeline, a later analysis assigned CDR3 sequences along with most-parsimonious VDJ recombination scenarios. In a later analysis, each TCR beta chain was defined by its CDR3 amino acid sequence together with its V-gene family, and reads lacking a unique V-gene family were excluded. In a later analysis, a few hundred highly shared, low-generation-probability nucleotide sequences were removed to address suspected cross-contamination and a sequencing artifact. For each public chain, a later analysis derived a clonal expansion index from normalized ranks of inferred template counts within each repertoire. In a later analysis, generation probabilities were computed with a VDJ recombination model fitted to out-of-frame rearrangements, and the resulting probabilities were checked against IGoR. Hypergeometric tests were used in a later analysis to score TCR-TCR, TCR-HLA and TCR-CMV co-occurrence, with a repertoire-size bias correction applied to the TCR pairs. In a later analysis, false discovery rates were estimated by permuting HLA or CMV assignments 20 times. A later analysis grouped co-occurring TCRs with DBSCAN, adding TCRdist sequence similarity when clustering within HLA-allele-positive subsets. Repertoires with fewer than 30,000 or more than 120,000 public chains, plus five repertoires with anomalous nucleotide sharing, were excluded from co-occurrence clustering. TCRdb's version of the immuneACCESS table is confined to in-frame rearrangements and falls short of the full clone set. An unresolved V gene accounts for under half of the shortfall where checked; the remainder is of unknown origin. That table supplies the V and J calls and clone size; D and trimming were determined from the DNA. Across this sample there are some 210,000 clones, with about three quarters seen only once. The top ten hold less than 2.5% of the sample.

CDR1 and CDR2, looked up from the germline V gene, are SGHVS and FNYEAQ. The CDR3 starts with the cysteine, ends with the phenylalanine, and has 11 residues. This entry keeps only the CDR3 DNA: 33 bases, framed from base 1. V is pared back by 5 bases and J by 5 bases, with 6 bases lying between the germline termini. The cohort consisted of hundreds of healthy bone marrow donors. At the time of sampling, all cohort members were nominally healthy, though unrecorded immune exposures were likely present. The donor was CMV seropositive and belonged to the group of more than 250 seropositive cohort members. A peripheral blood sample was collected from each donor, and TCR beta sequencing was performed on peripheral blood mononuclear cells. Genomic DNA was extracted from the blood cell samples with the Qiagen DNeasy Blood Extraction Kit. On this clone: It lacks a known antigen. No base-level quality is on record; no much larger clone is a single base apart.

The sample taken for sequencing was PBMCs. The V and J segments used are TRBV7-6 and TRBJ2-5, with no reliable assignment of the D segment. The receptor comes from a woman in her twenties or thirties in good health and CMV-seropositive. The CDR3 in this case is CASSPFETQYF. The DNA reads as follows: TGTGCCAGCAGCCCCTTCGAGACCCAGTACTTC.